This T cell receptor beta chain was captured by sequencing in a study of CD8+ T cells in alopecia areata. Study in general: Treated patients were dosed with oral tofacitinib, taking 5 to 10 mg twice daily. Overall study results and limits: It was lesional scalp, especially alopecia totalis/universalis, that showed higher clonality than normal scalp.

Germline CDR1 is GTSNPN and CDR2 is SVGIG (reference sequence). V lost 7 bases and J lost 4, with 14 bases in between. This CDR3 comprises 14 residues. Of note for this clone: The antigen remains unidentified.

Isolated RNA was reverse transcribed into cDNA used as the sequencing template. Profiled with immunoSEQ multiplex PCR; TCRdb holds only in-frame clones, not every one. The table shows around 250,000 clones, with under 80% occurring only once. Alopecia areata patients had lesional scalp punch biopsies and peripheral blood taken from them. The V and J genes are TRBV30 and TRBJ1-6, with D maybe TRBD1 (6 bases). The clonotype was recovered from a human donor with alopecia areata. The material was CD4+ T cells sorted from blood, obtained at week 0. The CDR3 DNA reads as TGTGCCTACGCGACAGGCCGGTATAATTCACCCCTCCACTTT. Amino acids: CAYATGRYNSPLHF. Variable domain in full (rest from reference TRBV30 and TRBJ1-6): SQTIHQWPATLVQPVGSPLSLECTVEGTSNPNLYWYRQAAGRGLQLLFYSVGIGQISSEVPQNLSASRPQDRQFILSSKKLLLSDSGFYLCAYATGRYNSPLHFGNGTRLTVT.